One and the same sample provided the 27 T cell receptor beta chains below, sequenced in a study of blood T cell repertoires in COVID-19. Clones were read by immunoSEQ multiplex PCR, and TCRdb kept only the in-frame ones, dropping some. The sample lists about 480,000 clones; roughly nine tenths were seen once. Material for sequencing was peripheral blood. The receptors were gathered from a man between 18 and 35 years old with COVID-19, enrolled during active disease.

This chain links TRBV10-3 with TRBJ2-2, with D maybe TRBD1 (5 bases). The germline gives CDR1 ENHRY, CDR2 SYGVKD. CDR3 length equals 13 residues. Trimming removed 3 bases at V and 5 bases at J, with 7 bases between. As DNA, the CDR3 is TGTGCCATCAGTGAAAAGGGGACCGGGGAGCTGTTTTTT. Translation gives CAISEKGTGELFF.

The chain uses TRBV2 and TRBJ2-3, with D possibly being TRBD2 (5 bases). Germline V gene sequence: CDR1 SNHLY, CDR2 FYNNEI. The CDR3 sequence is 18 residues long. V lost 3 bases and J lost 2, with 21 bases in between. CDR3 DNA sequence: TGTGCCAGCAGTGAGAACCCACTAGTAGTGGTGCACACAGATACGCAGTATTTT. Translated, it gives CASSENPLVVVHTDTQYF. Drawing the rest from reference TRBV2 and TRBJ2-3, the complete variable domain is EPEVTQTPSHQVTQMGQEVILRCVPISNHLYFYWYRQILGQKVEFLVSFYNNEISEKSEIFDDQFSVERPDGSNFTLKIRSTKLEDSAMYFCASSENPLVVVHTDTQYFGPGTRLTVL.

This chain connects TRBV10-2 to TRBJ1-4; 7 bases agree with TRBD1. Germline CDR1 and CDR2: WSHSY and SAAADI. The CDR3 has 14 residues. The ends lost 6 bases at V and 8 bases at J; junction bases unmatched: 9. CDR3 residues: CASRYRGSGEKLFF. The CDR3 nucleotides are TGCGCCAGCAGATACAGGGGTTCGGGGGAAAAACTGTTTTTT.

The chain has TRBV5-1 and TRBJ1-2; 7 positions match TRBD1. J gave up 7 bases and V 4 bases, and 16 bases lay outside the gene matches. In germline, CDR1 is SGHRS, CDR2 YFSETQ. The CDR3 totals 16 residues. CDR3 sequence reads: CASSAGTGTEDPGYTF. CDR3 coding DNA: TGCGCCAGCAGCGCCGGAACCGGGACAGAGGATCCTGGCTACACCTTC.

The gene calls are TRBV6-6 and TRBJ1-4; no clear D gene. This CDR3 has 15 amino acids. Looked up from germline, CDR1 is MNHNY and CDR2 is SVGAGI (reference sequence). The V end lost 0 bases, the J end lost 5 bases, and 10 bases lay between the germline ends. The CDR3 sequence: CASSYSGSLNEKLFF. DNA of the CDR3: TGTGCCAGCAGTTACTCCGGGTCTTTGAATGAAAAACTGTTTTTT.

This chain uses TRBV12-3 or TRBV12-4 with TRBJ1-2; unclear D gene. V shed 6 bases and J shed 4 bases, with 12 bases lying between them. CDR3 size: 13 residues. CDR3 amino acids: CASSPAGSYGYTF. The DNA of the CDR3 is TGTGCCAGCAGCCCGGCAGGATCCTATGGCTACACCTTC.

The rearrangement links TRBV11-3 to TRBJ2-3; D is undetermined. Germline lookup yields CDR1 SGHNT and CDR2 YENEEA. Trimming cost V 0 bases and J 5 bases, with 9 bases left between them. There are 14 residues in the CDR3. This chain's CDR3 is CASSLDPKLDTQYF. Here the CDR3 DNA reads TGTGCCAGCAGCTTAGACCCCAAGCTAGATACGCAGTATTTT.

The CDR3 bases are TGTGCCACCCTTCCTCCCGGGACAGATAACACCGGGGAGCTGTTTTTT. It is translated as CATLPPGTDNTGELFF. The chain is built from TRBV19 and TRBJ2-2; 7 bases are a match to TRBD1. Germline CDR1 is LNHDA and CDR2 is SQIVND (reference sequence). V trimming: 10 bases; J trimming: 2 bases; junction bases outside the gene matches: 13. The CDR3 extends over 16 amino acids.

The chain recombines TRBV30 with TRBJ2-1, with D unresolved. This CDR3 is built from 15 residues. Per the germline V gene, CDR1 is GTSNPN and CDR2 is SVGIG (reference sequence). The V and J ends lost 0 bases and 0 bases respectively, with 9 bases between them. The CDR3 region has the DNA TGTGCCTGGAGTGTTGGAGCAGTCTCCTACAATGAGCAGTTCTTC. Protein sequence: CAWSVGAVSYNEQFF.

The rearrangement joins TRBV2 to TRBJ1-5; 9 positions match TRBD1. With 7 bases clipped from V and 4 bases from J, the junction kept 8 bases outside the gene matches. The germline gives CDR1 SNHLY, CDR2 FYNNEI. The CDR3 has 15 amino acids. Written as DNA, the CDR3 is TGTGCCAGCACTTGGGGACAGGGAGATAATCAGCCCCAGCATTTT. It codes for CASTWGQGDNQPQHF. Together with reference TRBV2 and TRBJ1-5, the CDR3 gives the full variable domain: EPEVTQTPSHQVTQMGQEVILRCVPISNHLYFYWYRQILGQKVEFLVSFYNNEISEKSEIFDDQFSVERPDGSNFTLKIRSTKLEDSAMYFCASTWGQGDNQPQHFGDGTRLSIL.

The chain is built from TRBV14 and TRBJ2-5; 8 positions agree with TRBD2. V lost 8 bases and J lost 4; bases outside the gene matches: 12. Germline-derived CDR1 and CDR2 are SGHDN and FVKESK. The CDR3 covers 15 residues. The CDR3 protein is CASPQAGTSRETQYF. In nucleotides, the CDR3 is TGTGCCAGCCCACAGGCGGGGACTAGTCGAGAGACCCAGTACTTC. Filled out from reference TRBV14 and TRBJ2-5, the complete variable domain reads EAGVTQFPSHSVIEKGQTVTLRCDPISGHDNLYWYRRVMGKEIKFLLHFVKESKQDESGMPNNRFLAERTGGTYSTLKVQPAELEDSGVYFCASPQAGTSRETQYFGPGTRLLVL.

V and J are TRBV5-1 and TRBJ2-1; 8 nucleotides line up with TRBD1. This CDR3 has 16 amino acids. The V gene end was trimmed by 0 bases and the J gene end by 2 bases; junction bases not matched to a gene: 4. The germline V gene encodes CDR1 SGHRS and CDR2 YFSETQ. The CDR3 region is CASSLETGATYNEQFF. CDR3 nucleotide sequence: TGCGCCAGCAGCTTGGAGACAGGGGCGACCTACAATGAGCAGTTCTTC. Supplemented by reference TRBV5-1 and TRBJ2-1, the full variable domain reads KAGVTQTPRYLIKTRGQQVTLSCSPISGHRSVSWYQQTPGQGLQFLFEYFSETQRNKGNFPGRFSGRQFSNSRSEMNVSTLELGDSALYLCASSLETGATYNEQFFGPGTRLTVL.

The chain is built from TRBV3-1 (or the pseudogene TRBV3-2) and TRBJ2-2; TRBD2 aligns across 7 bases. Germline lookup yields CDR1 LGHDT and CDR2 YNNKEL (reference sequence). The CDR3 totals 15 residues. Trimming took 2 bases from V and 6 from J; bases not matched to a gene: 6. The CDR3 nucleotides are TGTGCCAGCAGCCAACGAGGACTAGGGGCCGGGGAGCTGTTTTTT. Amino acid sequence: CASSQRGLGAGELFF.

This rearrangement joins TRBV2 to TRBJ2-2, with D tentatively TRBD2 (5 bases). Trimming removed 7 bases at V and 4 bases at J, with 16 bases between. This CDR3 is 15 amino acids long. Germline V gives CDR1 SNHLY, CDR2 FYNNEI. The DNA of the CDR3 is TGTGCCAGCAAGAGGACGGACTTAACCACCGGGGAGCTGTTTTTT. Translating it yields CASKRTDLTTGELFF.

The chain is built from TRBV7-8 and TRBJ1-5; 7 nucleotides match TRBD1. This CDR3 has 18 amino acids. V trimming: 5 bases; J trimming: 3 bases; junction bases outside the gene matches: 16. CDR1 and CDR2 (germline): SGHVS, FQNEAQ. As DNA, the CDR3 is TGTGCCAGCAGCCTTAACTTGTGGGACAGCCGACCCAATCAGCCCCAGCATTTT. This encodes CASSLNLWDSRPNQPQHF.

V usage is TRBV5-6 and J usage is TRBJ2-1; D gene ambiguous. Deletions cut 2 bases from V and 6 bases from J, with 6 bases between. The germline CDR1 and CDR2 sequences are SGHDT and YYEEEE. The CDR3 covers 12 residues. CDR3 DNA sequence: TGTGCCAGCAGCTTACCAGGCAATGAGCAGTTCTTC. Protein sequence: CASSLPGNEQFF.

The rearrangement uses TRBV7-6 and TRBJ1-3; no firm D call. The CDR3 runs to 15 residues. V dropped 2 bases and J dropped 0 bases, with 8 bases sitting between them. The V gene's germline CDR1 is SGHVS and CDR2 FNYEAQ. This chain's CDR3 is CASSLNGRSGNTIYF. For the CDR3, the DNA is TGTGCCAGCAGCTTAAATGGGCGCTCTGGAAACACCATATATTTT.

CDR3 loop: CSSGRDTQYF. CDR3 DNA: TGTTCAAGCGGCAGAGATACGCAGTATTTT. The chain uses TRBV28 and TRBJ2-3, with a tentative D call TRBD2 (5 bases). Germline CDR1 and CDR2: MDHEN and SYDVKM. This CDR3 has 10 residues.

The gene calls are TRBV7-6 and TRBJ1-1, with 8 bases lining up with TRBD1. Germline CDR1 SGHVS, CDR2 FNYEAQ. Trimming at V came to 1 base and at J to 1 base, leaving 8 bases not matched to a gene. The CDR3 is made up of 17 amino acids. The CDR3 region has the DNA TGTGCCAGCAGCTTAGAGTCCCAGGGGGCGAGGAACACTGAAGCTTTCTTT. This codes for CASSLESQGARNTEAFF.

The chain recombines TRBV4-1 with TRBJ2-4; tentatively, D is TRBD2 (5 bases). The CDR3 totals 17 residues. V lost 4 bases and J lost 1, with 17 bases in between. Germline V gene data show CDR1 as MGHRA and CDR2 as YSYEKL. CDR3 DNA: TGCGCCAGCAGCCTACACTCCGCGCTAGCCGCCAAAAACATTCAGTACTTC. Its protein product is CASSLHSALAAKNIQYF.

This clone was observed once. The genes are TRBV28 and TRBJ1-1, with 7 nucleotides matching TRBD1. J was trimmed by 1 base and V by 6 bases; bases with no gene match: 8. The CDR3 is 15 residues long. Germline CDR1 is MDHEN and CDR2 is SYDVKM. Here the CDR3 reads CASSWAAGGNTEAFF. CDR3 bases: TGTGCCAGCAGCTGGGCGGCAGGGGGGAACACTGAAGCTTTCTTT.

This clone occurred once. This chain links TRBV7-7 with TRBJ2-1; TRBD2 agrees at 9 bases. CDR3 size: 13 residues. V lost 5 bases to trimming and J lost 8 bases; unmatched junction nucleotides: 4. The germline V gene has CDR1 SSHAT and CDR2 FNYEAQ (reference sequence). The CDR3 coding sequence is TGTGCCAGCAGCGCGGGGGGGATCGATGAGCAGTTCTTC. Amino acid sequence: CASSAGGIDEQFF.

The V call is TRBV29-1, the J call TRBJ2-7; 7 bases line up with TRBD2. This CDR3 is 13 amino acids long. From germline, CDR1 is SQVTM and CDR2 ANQGSEA. With V trimmed by 7 bases and J by 2 bases, 8 bases remained unmatched. The CDR3 DNA reads as TGCAGCGGGAGGGCTAGCGGTACCTACGAGCAGTACTTC. It is translated as CSGRASGTYEQYF.

This CDR3 reads CASSDGSSYNEQFF. CDR3 DNA sequence: TGTGCCAGCAGCGACGGGAGCTCCTACAATGAGCAGTTCTTC. The chain employs TRBV2 and TRBJ2-1, with TRBD2 as a possible D gene (6 bases). The germline V gene has CDR1 SNHLY and CDR2 FYNNEI. This CDR3 region has 14 residues. V dropped 6 bases and J dropped 0 bases, with 9 bases sitting between them.

The V call is TRBV3-1 (or the pseudogene TRBV3-2), the J call TRBJ1-2, with a possible D match to TRBD1 (6 bases). The V and J ends lost 4 bases and 0 bases respectively, with 12 bases between them. The germline V gene has CDR1 LGHDT and CDR2 YNNKEL (reference sequence). The CDR3 is 15 residues long. CDR3: CASSPFRGPNYGYTF. The CDR3, as DNA: TGTGCCAGCAGCCCATTCAGGGGACCTAACTATGGCTACACCTTC.

The chain employs TRBV25-1 and TRBJ1-3; D not certain. The germline V and J ends were trimmed by 6 bases and 0 bases, with 6 bases remaining between them. This CDR3 comprises 13 residues. The germline CDR1 and CDR2 sequences are MGHDK and SYGVNS. As DNA, the CDR3 is TGTGCCAGCAGCTACAGCTCTGGAAACACCATATATTTT. Translating it yields CASSYSSGNTIYF. The full variable domain, rest sourced from reference TRBV25-1 and TRBJ1-3, is EADIYQTPRYLVIGTGKKITLECSQTMGHDKMYWYQQDPGMELHLIHYSYGVNSTEKGDLSSESTVSRIRTEHFPLTLESARPSHTSQYLCASSYSSGNTIYFGEGSWLTVV.

The chain recombines TRBV6-2 or TRBV6-3 with TRBJ1-2; D is ambiguous. The CDR3 is 12 amino acids. V was trimmed by 2 bases and J by 5 bases, leaving 6 bases between them. CDR1 and CDR2 (germline): MNHEY, SVGEGT. The CDR3 bases are TGTGCCAGCAGTTACGGGCCTTATGGCTACACCTTC. It translates to CASSYGPYGYTF.